This T cell receptor beta chain was documented in a study of regulatory T cells in long-lasting Graves disease (dated by TCRdb to about 2021). About the full investigation: Newly diagnosed Graves' disease patients had taken antithyroid drugs for less than 3 months. A total of around 35 samples underwent TCR sequencing: around 13 from persistent and some 20 from newly diagnosed Graves' disease patients. This study used TCR sequencing and RNA sequencing of peripheral blood to compare persistent Graves' disease patients against newly diagnosed Graves' disease patients. The study was conducted in China and was registered as a clinical trial.

V is pared back by 1 base and J by 5 bases, with 9 bases lying between the germline termini. CDR1 and CDR2 are drawn from the germline V gene (reference sequence): GTSNPN, SVGIG. From cysteine to phenylalanine, the CDR3 is 14 amino acids long. The retained sequence is limited to the CDR3, 42 bases, with the frame set at the first base. This clonotype was recorded many times. Its recognized antigen is unknown. Base qualities are not provided; no much larger clone lies one nucleotide away. The time point label for this specimen denotes: newly diagnosed GD, antithyroid drugs for less than 3 months. For both TCR sequencing and RNA sequencing, RNA was extracted from PBMCs in TRIzol. Graves' disease was diagnosed according to American Thyroid Association guidelines. Patients for the study were recruited at an endocrinology department in Xi'an, China. From each patient, roughly 9 milliliters of peripheral blood was collected into an EDTA anticoagulant tube. Ficoll Paque Plus density gradient separation was used to isolate PBMCs, and no further T cell sorting was performed. RNA quality was checked with an Agilent 2100 Bioanalyzer and agarose gel, and concentration with a NanoDrop 2000.

The library was prepared using multiplex PCR. The data were produced on an Illumina HiSeq 4000. TCR beta libraries were built with iRepertoire HTBI primers and Arm-PCR amplification of CDR3 regions. Before sequencing, the PCR products underwent gel purification. Per the authors' processing: A total of 62 TRBV and 14 TRBJ segments were identified across samples and were used for gene usage analysis of CDR3 amino acid clonotypes. COPE and FqMerger were used to merge the filtered high-quality paired reads into contigs. BLAST was used to align contigs to IMGT TRBV, TRBD and TRBJ reference genes, and CDR3 was defined according to IMGT. Any clonotype with a frequency above 0.1% was counted as a highly expanded clone. Repertoire diversity was measured by Shannon entropy, and V-J evenness by the Gini coefficient. A clonotype found in more than one individual was treated as public. Through fastp at Q25 and MiXCR, TCRdb rebuilt clones from the public reads, retaining in-frame beta chains. Entries that share a CDR3 protein sequence are merged under the most common genes and DNA. In this record, the V and J calls reflect TCRdb's handling and not the investigators' own analysis. The sample yields fewer than 350,000 distinct CDR3 sequences; under 20% were counted once. In total, the top ten clones hold about two fifths of the sample.

Findings and caveats that apply to the study as a whole: Sequencing and analysis were limited to the TCR beta chain. Only peripheral blood was studied, because thyroid tissue, the primary lesion, was inaccessible. The authors acknowledged the small sample size as a limitation that may reduce accuracy. Lower TCR Shannon entropy and fewer highly expanded clones were observed in persistent Graves' disease patients than in newly diagnosed patients, which suggested clonal expansion. Persistent disease showed preferential use of TRBV28, TRBJ1-2 and TRBJ2-5, whereas newly diagnosed disease favored TRBV20-1 and TRBJ2-1. Patients with persistent disease shared more public clonotypes (about 2,500) than newly diagnosed patients did (approximately 990).

The sequencing used peripheral blood mononuclear cells (PBMCs), collected at new diagnosis, from a patient treated with antithyroid drugs. Recombination joined TRBV30 with TRBJ1-6, with an unclear D gene assignment. The receptor was derived from a female donor with Graves disease. The nucleotide sequence is given as TGTGCCTGGAGTGCCGGGAACCATAATTCACCCCTCCACTTT. This codes for CAWSAGNHNSPLHF.